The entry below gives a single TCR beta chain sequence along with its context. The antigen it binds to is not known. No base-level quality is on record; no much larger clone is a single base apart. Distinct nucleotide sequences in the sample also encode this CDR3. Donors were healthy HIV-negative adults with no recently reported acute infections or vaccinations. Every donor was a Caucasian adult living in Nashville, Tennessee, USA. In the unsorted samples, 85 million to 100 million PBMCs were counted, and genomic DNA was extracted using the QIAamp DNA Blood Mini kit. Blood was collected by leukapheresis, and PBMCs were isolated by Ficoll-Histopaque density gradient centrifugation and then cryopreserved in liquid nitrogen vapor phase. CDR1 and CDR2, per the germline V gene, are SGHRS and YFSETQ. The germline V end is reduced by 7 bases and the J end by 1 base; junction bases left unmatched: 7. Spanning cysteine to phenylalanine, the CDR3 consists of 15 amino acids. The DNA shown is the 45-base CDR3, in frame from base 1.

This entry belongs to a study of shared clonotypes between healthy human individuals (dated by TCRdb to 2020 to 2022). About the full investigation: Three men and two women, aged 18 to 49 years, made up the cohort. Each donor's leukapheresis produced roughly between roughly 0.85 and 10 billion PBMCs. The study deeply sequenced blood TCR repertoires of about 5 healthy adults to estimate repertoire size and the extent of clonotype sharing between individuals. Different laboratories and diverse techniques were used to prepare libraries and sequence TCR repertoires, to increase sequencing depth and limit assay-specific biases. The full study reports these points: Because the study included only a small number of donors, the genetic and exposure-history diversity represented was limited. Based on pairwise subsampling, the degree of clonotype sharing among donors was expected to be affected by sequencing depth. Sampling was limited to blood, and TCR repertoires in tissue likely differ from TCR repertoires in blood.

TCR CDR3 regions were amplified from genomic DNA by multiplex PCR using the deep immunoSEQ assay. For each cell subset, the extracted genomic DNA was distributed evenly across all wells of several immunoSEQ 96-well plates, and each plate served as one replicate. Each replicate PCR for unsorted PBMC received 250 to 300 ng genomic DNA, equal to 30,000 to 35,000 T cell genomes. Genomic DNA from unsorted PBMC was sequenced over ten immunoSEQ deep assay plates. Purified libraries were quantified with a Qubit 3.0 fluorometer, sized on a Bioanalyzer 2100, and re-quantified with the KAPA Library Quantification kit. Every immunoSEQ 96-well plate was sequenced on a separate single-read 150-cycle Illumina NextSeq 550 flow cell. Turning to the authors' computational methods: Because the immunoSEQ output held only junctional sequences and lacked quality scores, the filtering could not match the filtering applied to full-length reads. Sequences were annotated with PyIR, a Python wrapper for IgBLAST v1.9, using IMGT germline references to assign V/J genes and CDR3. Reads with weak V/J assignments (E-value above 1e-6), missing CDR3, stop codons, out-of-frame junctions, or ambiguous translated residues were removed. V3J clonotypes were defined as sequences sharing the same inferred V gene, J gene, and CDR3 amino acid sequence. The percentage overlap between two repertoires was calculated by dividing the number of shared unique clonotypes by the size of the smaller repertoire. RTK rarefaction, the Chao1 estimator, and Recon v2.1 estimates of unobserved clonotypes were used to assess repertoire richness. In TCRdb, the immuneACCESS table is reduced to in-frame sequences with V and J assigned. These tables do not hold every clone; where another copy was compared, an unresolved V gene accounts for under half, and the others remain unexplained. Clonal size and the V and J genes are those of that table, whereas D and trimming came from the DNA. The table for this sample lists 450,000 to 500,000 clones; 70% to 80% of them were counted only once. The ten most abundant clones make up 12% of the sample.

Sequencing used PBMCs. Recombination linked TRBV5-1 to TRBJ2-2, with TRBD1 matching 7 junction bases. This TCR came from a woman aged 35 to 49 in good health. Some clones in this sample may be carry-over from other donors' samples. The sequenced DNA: TGCGCCAGCTCTACCGGGACAGTGAACACCGGGGAGCTGTTTTTT. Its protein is CASSTGTVNTGELFF.